This T cell receptor beta chain was found in a study of T cells after yellow fever vaccination. Findings and caveats of the study: The booster response re-showed most primary clones: approximately 95% CD4, approximately 90% CD8. Abundant contaminating clonotypes from the bulk population could appear in FACS-sorted repertoires.

In its sample, this clonotype was seen a few times. Its antigen is unknown. Universal primer sites and UMIs were introduced during 5'RACE template-switching synthesis of TCR cDNA. One entry per CDR3 protein results from TCRdb running MiXCR on the 5' RACE reads. The table lists under 700,000 distinct CDR3 sequences, about 17% of them singletons. The specimen comprised PBMCs, sampled around 5 days after the first yellow fever vaccination. The receptor's source is a man aged 18 to 29 who received the YFV17D yellow fever vaccine.

The CDR3 nucleotides read TGCGCCAGCAGCCAAGATACGCTAGCGGGGGGGAACCACAATGAGCAGTTCTTC. Protein: CASSQDTLAGGNHNEQFF. The chain carries TRBV4-3 and TRBJ2-1, with 12 bases that match TRBD2. CDR3 length: 18 residues. Germline V gives CDR1 LGHNA, CDR2 YSLEER. V was pared by 0 bases and J by 5 bases, with 8 bases of the junction left unmatched.